This T cell receptor beta chain was sequenced for a study of shared clonotypes between healthy human individuals. TCRdb's table, derived via immunoSEQ multiplex PCR, lists solely in-frame clones and lacks some. The table records millions of clones, 85% to 95% of them present only once. CDR3 length: 13 amino acids. Trimming removed 5 bases from V and 10 bases from J, with 15 bases in between. Germline CDR1 is MNHNS and CDR2 is SASEGT. Material for sequencing was naive CD4+ T cells sorted from blood. Subset in this sample: CD45RA+ positively selected. This clonotype originated in a man aged 18 to 30 in good health. The V gene is TRBV6-1, the J gene TRBJ2-1; D gene unclear. CDR3 in amino acids: CASSSTTLGEQFF. The CDR3 nucleotides read TGTGCCAGCAGTTCGACCACGCTCGGCGAGCAGTTCTTC.